The 13 T cell receptor beta chains given below trace back to one sample, sequenced in a study of shared clonotypes between healthy human individuals. Libraries were prepared by immunoSEQ multiplex PCR; TCRdb keeps only in-frame clonotypes and omits some of them. The sample yields approximately 530,000 clones, 95% to 97% seen once. The source material was naive CD4+ T cells sorted from blood. Specified subset: CD45RA+ positively selected. These receptors were obtained from a woman aged 25 to 39 in good health.

In DNA form, the CDR3 reads TGTGCCAGCAGTGAAGCCCCCCCCGGGCTAGCGGGAGCGGATACGCAGTATTTT. Its translation is CASSEAPPGLAGADTQYF. The chain joins TRBV2 to TRBJ2-3; 10 nucleotides align to TRBD2. The trim removed 0 bases at V and 6 bases at J, leaving 12 bases unmatched. The CDR3 extends over 18 amino acids. Germline V CDR1 and CDR2: SNHLY, FYNNEI.

This clone has a single count. This chain connects TRBV27 to TRBJ2-1, with D perhaps given as TRBD1 or TRBD2 (5 bases each). The germline V and J ends were trimmed by 3 bases and 7 bases, with 13 bases remaining between them. The CDR3 length is 14 residues. The V gene's germline CDR1 is MNHEY and CDR2 SMNVEV (reference sequence). In nucleotides, the CDR3 is TGTGCCAGCAGTTTGAGGGGTCTGATGAATGAGCAGTTCTTC. Translated, it gives CASSLRGLMNEQFF.

The rearrangement uses TRBV10-1 and TRBJ2-7; D not certain. CDR3 length equals 13 residues. Germline lookup yields CDR1 WNHNN and CDR2 SYGVQD (reference sequence). V shed 0 bases and J shed 5 bases, with 8 bases lying between them. The CDR3 is CASSESGRNEQYF. CDR3 in DNA: TGCGCCAGCAGTGAGTCTGGAAGGAACGAGCAGTACTTC.

This clone showed up just once. V usage is TRBV28 and J usage is TRBJ2-7; TRBD1 aligns across 10 bases. The J segment lost 3 bases and the V segment lost 7 bases, leaving 3 bases of the junction unmatched. CDR1 is MDHEN and CDR2 is SYDVKM in the germline V gene. The CDR3 runs 13 residues. CDR3 region: CASTGTGVYEQYF. As DNA, the CDR3 is TGTGCCAGCACAGGGACAGGGGTCTACGAGCAGTACTTC.

The rearrangement joins TRBV19 to TRBJ2-7; 9 bases line up with TRBD2. Germline CDR1 and CDR2: LNHDA and SQIVND (reference sequence). The ends lost 5 bases at V and 3 bases at J; junction bases unmatched: 2. CDR3 length: 13 amino acids. The CDR3 sequence: CASSSLAGYEQYF. The DNA of the CDR3 is TGTGCCAGTAGTTCACTAGCGGGCTACGAGCAGTACTTC.

The chain combines TRBV4-1 with TRBJ2-7; 7 nucleotides agree with TRBD1. Trimming removed 1 base from V and 4 bases from J; junction bases left unmatched: 7. CDR1 is MGHRA, CDR2 YSYEKL, per germline. The CDR3 is 15 residues long. The CDR3 loop reads CASSQVVTGRYEQYF. CDR3 nucleotide sequence: TGCGCCAGCAGCCAAGTGGTGACAGGGCGTTACGAGCAGTACTTC.

The chain couples TRBV5-4 to TRBJ1-5; the match to TRBD1 covers 7 bases. V lost 5 bases and J lost 0; bases outside the gene matches: 17. The CDR3 extends over 19 amino acids. Germline lookup yields CDR1 SGHNT and CDR2 YYREEE (reference sequence). The CDR3 nucleotides are TGTGCCAGCAGGCGTAGGCGCCAACAGGGGAATTATAGCAATCAGCCCCAGCATTTT. Amino acids: CASRRRRQQGNYSNQPQHF. The whole variable domain, remainder taken from reference TRBV5-4 and TRBJ1-5, is ETGVTQSPTHLIKTRGQQVTLRCSSQSGHNTVSWYQQALGQGPQFIFQYYREEENGRGNFPPRFSGLQFPNYSSELNVNALELDDSALYLCASRRRRQQGNYSNQPQHFGDGTRLSIL.

This clone has just one count. This CDR3 is CASSLVSGRATDTQYF. In nucleotides, the CDR3 is TGTGCCAGCAGCTTAGTTAGCGGGAGAGCCACAGATACGCAGTATTTT. J is TRBJ2-3 and V is TRBV7-9; 9 positions match TRBD2. Losses at the gene ends were 1 base for V and 2 bases for J; bases not matched to a gene: 4. This CDR3 has 16 residues. Germline loops: CDR1 SEHNR, CDR2 FQNEAQ (reference sequence).

The chain uses TRBV10-3 and TRBJ1-5, with D unclear. The germline CDR1 and CDR2 sequences are ENHRY and SYGVKD. The CDR3 spans 13 residues. Trimming shortened V by 2 bases and J by 7 bases, and 9 bases separated the two germline ends. CDR3: CAISELLSQPQHF. CDR3 nucleotide sequence: TGTGCCATCAGTGAGCTATTATCCCAGCCCCAGCATTTT.

V is TRBV28 and J is TRBJ2-7, with 9 bases aligning to TRBD2. CDR3 length equals 19 residues. CDR1 is MDHEN and CDR2 is SYDVKM in the germline V gene. The trim removed 5 bases at V and 4 bases at J, leaving 21 bases unmatched. The CDR3: CASSQLTAGLAEGWYEQYF. DNA for the CDR3: TGTGCCAGCAGTCAGTTAACCGCGGGACTAGCAGAAGGATGGTACGAGCAGTACTTC.

This clone has just a few counts. This chain joins TRBV18 and TRBJ1-3; D ambiguous. Trimming pared 0 bases from V and 2 bases from J, leaving 11 bases between. Germline V CDR1 and CDR2: KGHSH, LQKENI. The CDR3 is 16 amino acids. The CDR3 spells CASSPPNGPAGNTIYF. The DNA of the CDR3 is TGTGCCAGCTCACCACCGAACGGACCCGCTGGAAACACCATATATTTT.

V gene TRBV28 combines with J gene TRBJ2-3; D unclear. The germline CDR1 and CDR2 sequences are MDHEN and SYDVKM. The CDR3 contains 12 residues. Trimming shortened V by 3 bases and J by 4 bases, and 5 bases separated the two germline ends. CDR3 sequence (DNA): TGTGCCAGCAGTTTTGGTCCAGATACGCAGTATTTT. Its translation: CASSFGPDTQYF.

This chain links TRBV11-2 with TRBJ2-3; the match to TRBD2 covers 11 bases. Germline-derived CDR1 and CDR2 are SGHAT and FQNNGV. Unmatched junction bases numbered 4, after V lost 3 bases and J lost 2 bases. The CDR3 has 16 amino acids. The CDR3 DNA sequence: TGTGCCAGCAGCTTCGGGACTAGCGGCTTCACAGATACGCAGTATTTT. Protein product: CASSFGTSGFTDTQYF.